The rows below give T cell receptor beta chains drawn from one sample of a study of OX40 agonist ivuxolimab in advanced cancers. Clones were sequenced by immunoSEQ multiplex PCR, and TCRdb holds only the in-frame ones, with some missing. The table shows roughly 86,000 clones, with about 86% occurring only once. The specimen was CD4+ or CD8+ T cells sorted from blood, collected in a trial of the OX40 agonist ivuxolimab. These receptors all stem from an adult with an advanced solid tumor such as melanoma, head and neck, liver or kidney cancer. Both conserved end residues are part of each CDR3. The order of the fields is J gene, clone size, D gene, V gene, CDR3 protein, CDR3 DNA. D genes are given only for firm matches. Some rows have no size entry. The others give once, few or many, or a class for an expanded clone.

j_call: TRBJ1-1; clone_size: few; d_call: -; v_call: TRBV5-4; cdr3_aa: CASSPRTYTEAFF; cdr3_nt: TGTGCCAGCAGCCCTAGGACGTACACTGAAGCTTTCTTT
j_call: TRBJ1-3; clone_size: -; d_call: -; v_call: TRBV18; cdr3_aa: CASSPQTIRELGGNTIYF; cdr3_nt: TGTGCCAGCTCACCACAGACAATCCGGGAGCTTGGAGGAAACACCATATATTTT
j_call: TRBJ1-6; clone_size: few; d_call: -; v_call: TRBV2; cdr3_aa: CASSAQYSPLHF; cdr3_nt: TGTGCCAGCAGTGCGCAATATTCACCCCTCCACTTT
j_call: TRBJ1-1; clone_size: -; d_call: -; v_call: TRBV7-9; cdr3_aa: CASRGTGAENTEAFF; cdr3_nt: TGTGCCAGCAGGGGGACCGGGGCAGAGAACACTGAAGCTTTCTTT
j_call: TRBJ1-1; clone_size: -; d_call: -; v_call: TRBV28; cdr3_aa: CASHLGPEVFF; cdr3_nt: TGTGCCAGCCACCTCGGACCGGAGGTTTTCTTT
j_call: TRBJ2-1; clone_size: -; d_call: TRBD2; v_call: TRBV9; cdr3_aa: CASSVGGGAGRSSYNEQFF; cdr3_nt: TGTGCCAGCAGCGTAGGGGGGGGAGCGGGTAGGAGCTCCTACAATGAGCAGTTCTTC
j_call: TRBJ2-7; clone_size: -; d_call: -; v_call: TRBV19; cdr3_aa: CASSIKTGSTSGQHF; cdr3_nt: TGTGCCAGTAGTATCAAGACTGGTTCTACGAGTGGGCAGCACTTC
j_call: TRBJ1-5; clone_size: -; d_call: -; v_call: TRBV28; cdr3_aa: CASSPHQGGGNQPQHF; cdr3_nt: TGTGCCAGCAGTCCCCACCAGGGTGGGGGCAATCAGCCCCAGCATTTT
j_call: TRBJ2-7; clone_size: -; d_call: TRBD1; v_call: TRBV6-6; cdr3_aa: CASSLTGGSYEQYF; cdr3_nt: TGTGCCAGCAGTTTGACAGGGGGCTCCTACGAGCAGTACTTC
j_call: TRBJ1-4; clone_size: -; d_call: TRBD1; v_call: TRBV28; cdr3_aa: CASSFGPGQVFF; cdr3_nt: TGTGCCAGCAGTTTTGGTCCAGGACAGGTTTTTTTT
j_call: TRBJ2-7; clone_size: medium-sized; d_call: TRBD2; v_call: TRBV27; cdr3_aa: CASSPLAGGHEQYF; cdr3_nt: TGTGCCAGCAGTCCGCTAGCGGGAGGTCACGAGCAGTACTTC
j_call: TRBJ2-3; clone_size: -; d_call: -; v_call: TRBV5-1; cdr3_aa: CASSLGDTQYF; cdr3_nt: TGCGCCAGCAGCTTAGGAGATACGCAGTATTTT
j_call: TRBJ2-1; clone_size: -; d_call: TRBD2; v_call: TRBV4-3; cdr3_aa: CASSQDTSGGPPYNEQFF; cdr3_nt: TGCGCCAGCAGCCAAGACACTAGCGGGGGGCCTCCCTACAATGAGCAGTTCTTC
j_call: TRBJ2-3; clone_size: -; d_call: -; v_call: TRBV18; cdr3_aa: CASSPGGNGDTQYF; cdr3_nt: TGTGCCAGCTCACCAGGGGGGAATGGAGATACGCAGTATTTT
j_call: TRBJ2-3; clone_size: -; d_call: TRBD1; v_call: TRBV4-2; cdr3_aa: CASARGQGADTQYF; cdr3_nt: TGTGCCAGCGCTCGGGGACAGGGAGCAGATACGCAGTATTTT
j_call: TRBJ2-5; clone_size: -; d_call: -; v_call: TRBV19; cdr3_aa: CASSSGWETQYF; cdr3_nt: TGTGCCAGTAGCTCAGGATGGGAGACCCAGTACTTC
j_call: TRBJ2-7; clone_size: few; d_call: TRBD1; v_call: TRBV5-1; cdr3_aa: CASSTGQGLAEQYF; cdr3_nt: TGCGCCAGCAGCACCGGACAGGGTTTGGCCGAGCAGTACTTC
j_call: TRBJ2-5; clone_size: -; d_call: -; v_call: TRBV7-2; cdr3_aa: CASSLGRAPPQETQYF; cdr3_nt: TGTGCCAGCAGCTTAGGCCGGGCACCCCCTCAAGAGACCCAGTACTTC
j_call: TRBJ2-7; clone_size: -; d_call: -; v_call: TRBV11-1; cdr3_aa: CASSLGGQGMVSYEQYF; cdr3_nt: TGTGCCAGCAGCTTAGGAGGGCAGGGAATGGTATCCTACGAGCAGTACTTC
j_call: TRBJ1-2; clone_size: -; d_call: -; v_call: TRBV10-2; cdr3_aa: CASSGTPEVGGYTF; cdr3_nt: TGCGCCAGCAGTGGGACGCCTGAGGTGGGGGGCTACACCTTC
j_call: TRBJ2-7; clone_size: -; d_call: TRBD1; v_call: TRBV6-4; cdr3_aa: CASRGLRQGSYEQYF; cdr3_nt: TGTGCCTCAAGGGGGCTCAGACAGGGCTCCTACGAGCAGTACTTC
j_call: TRBJ1-2; clone_size: once; d_call: TRBD1; v_call: TRBV18; cdr3_aa: CASSPGQSVGGYTF; cdr3_nt: TGTGCCAGCTCACCGGGACAGAGCGTAGGAGGCTACACCTTC
j_call: TRBJ2-5; clone_size: once; d_call: -; v_call: TRBV5-5; cdr3_aa: CASSFLERTQYF; cdr3_nt: TGTGCCAGCAGCTTCCTAGAGAGGACCCAGTACTTC
j_call: TRBJ2-7; clone_size: -; d_call: TRBD1; v_call: TRBV18; cdr3_aa: CASSERNRGYEQYF; cdr3_nt: TGTGCCAGCTCGGAAAGGAACAGGGGCTACGAGCAGTACTTC
j_call: TRBJ1-5; clone_size: -; d_call: -; v_call: TRBV28; cdr3_aa: CASTNNQPQHF; cdr3_nt: TGTGCCAGCACCAACAATCAGCCCCAGCATTTT
j_call: TRBJ1-1; clone_size: -; d_call: -; v_call: TRBV5-4; cdr3_aa: CASSPSPYSLYTEAFF; cdr3_nt: TGTGCCAGCAGCCCTTCTCCGTACAGCCTGTACACTGAAGCTTTCTTT
j_call: TRBJ1-1; clone_size: -; d_call: -; v_call: TRBV4-3; cdr3_aa: CASSSNTEAFF; cdr3_nt: TGCGCCAGCAGTAGTAACACTGAAGCTTTCTTT
j_call: TRBJ2-7; clone_size: -; d_call: TRBD1; v_call: TRBV5-4; cdr3_aa: CASSADRGSYEQYF; cdr3_nt: TGTGCCAGCAGCGCCGACAGGGGTTCCTACGAGCAGTACTTC
j_call: TRBJ2-7; clone_size: -; d_call: -; v_call: TRBV7-8; cdr3_aa: CASSHVGSYEQYF; cdr3_nt: TGTGCCAGCAGCCATGTCGGCAGCTACGAGCAGTACTTC
j_call: TRBJ2-7; clone_size: -; d_call: TRBD1; v_call: TRBV7-2; cdr3_aa: CASSPSDRANEQYF; cdr3_nt: TGTGCCAGCAGTCCTTCGGACAGGGCCAACGAGCAGTACTTC
j_call: TRBJ1-5; clone_size: -; d_call: -; v_call: TRBV6-6; cdr3_aa: CASSYRPGGLEPQHF; cdr3_nt: TGTGCCAGCAGTTACAGGCCCGGGGGGCTTGAGCCCCAGCATTTT
j_call: TRBJ1-3; clone_size: -; d_call: -; v_call: TRBV28; cdr3_aa: CASSFTGPAGNTIYF; cdr3_nt: TGTGCCAGCAGTTTCACCGGCCCCGCTGGAAACACCATATATTTT
j_call: TRBJ2-1; clone_size: -; d_call: TRBD1; v_call: TRBV9; cdr3_aa: CASSPRSLMTGRAYNEQFF; cdr3_nt: TGTGCCAGCAGCCCTCGTAGCCTGATGACAGGGCGGGCGTACAATGAGCAGTTCTTC
j_call: TRBJ2-5; clone_size: -; d_call: TRBD1; v_call: TRBV5-1; cdr3_aa: CASIPAETGAQYF; cdr3_nt: TGCGCCAGCATCCCGGCCGAGACAGGGGCCCAGTACTTC
j_call: TRBJ1-1; clone_size: -; d_call: TRBD1; v_call: TRBV15; cdr3_aa: CATSKMDRGRGGTEAFF; cdr3_nt: TGTGCCACCAGCAAAATGGACAGGGGGCGAGGGGGAACTGAAGCTTTCTTT
j_call: TRBJ1-2; clone_size: -; d_call: TRBD1; v_call: TRBV7-2; cdr3_aa: CASSPAGGYGYTF; cdr3_nt: TGTGCCAGCAGCCCAGCAGGGGGCTATGGCTACACCTTC
j_call: TRBJ2-3; clone_size: -; d_call: -; v_call: TRBV21-1; cdr3_aa: CASSHIRFRGQGSTDTQYF; cdr3_nt: TGTGCCAGCAGCCACATCCGATTTCGAGGACAGGGCAGCACAGATACGCAGTATTTT
j_call: TRBJ2-5; clone_size: -; d_call: -; v_call: TRBV11-1; cdr3_aa: CASSYPGEETQYF; cdr3_nt: TGTGCCAGCAGCTACCCAGGGGAAGAGACCCAGTACTTC
j_call: TRBJ1-3; clone_size: -; d_call: -; v_call: TRBV27; cdr3_aa: CASSSGGYGNTIYF; cdr3_nt: TGTGCCAGCAGTTCGGGGGGTTATGGAAACACCATATATTTT
j_call: TRBJ1-5; clone_size: -; d_call: TRBD1; v_call: TRBV28; cdr3_aa: CASRLPQGAQPQHF; cdr3_nt: TGTGCCAGCAGGCTTCCACAGGGGGCTCAGCCCCAGCATTTT
j_call: TRBJ2-1; clone_size: -; d_call: -; v_call: TRBV2; cdr3_aa: CASTPASIYNEQFF; cdr3_nt: TGTGCCAGCACACCAGCGTCGATCTACAATGAGCAGTTCTTC
j_call: TRBJ1-2; clone_size: -; d_call: TRBD1; v_call: TRBV4-3; cdr3_aa: CASSQGLGTVYGYTF; cdr3_nt: TGCGCCAGCAGCCAAGGACTCGGGACAGTCTATGGCTACACCTTC
j_call: TRBJ1-1; clone_size: few; d_call: -; v_call: TRBV7-9; cdr3_aa: CASSLTMNTEAFF; cdr3_nt: TGTGCCAGCAGCTTAACGATGAACACTGAAGCTTTCTTT
j_call: TRBJ2-2; clone_size: -; d_call: -; v_call: TRBV7-2; cdr3_aa: CASSPNTGELFF; cdr3_nt: TGTGCCAGCAGCCCGAACACCGGGGAGCTGTTTTTT
j_call: TRBJ1-3; clone_size: -; d_call: TRBD1; v_call: TRBV7-9; cdr3_aa: CASSPTGTGGNTIYF; cdr3_nt: TGTGCCAGCAGCCCCACCGGGACAGGGGGAAACACCATATATTTT
j_call: TRBJ1-2; clone_size: -; d_call: TRBD1; v_call: TRBV4-2; cdr3_aa: CASSQGQGDGYTF; cdr3_nt: TGTGCCAGCAGCCAAGGACAGGGGGATGGCTACACCTTC
j_call: TRBJ2-7; clone_size: once; d_call: -; v_call: TRBV9; cdr3_aa: CASSVEGGASYEQYF; cdr3_nt: TGTGCCAGCAGCGTAGAGGGCGGTGCTTCCTACGAGCAGTACTTC
j_call: TRBJ2-5; clone_size: -; d_call: -; v_call: TRBV5-1; cdr3_aa: CASSPTLLETQYF; cdr3_nt: TGCGCCAGCAGCCCGACGCTCTTGGAGACCCAGTACTTC
j_call: TRBJ2-3; clone_size: -; d_call: TRBD2; v_call: TRBV7-3; cdr3_aa: CASSPGRLAGSTDTQYF; cdr3_nt: TGTGCCAGCAGCCCAGGTCGACTAGCGGGTTCCACAGATACGCAGTATTTT
j_call: TRBJ1-6; clone_size: -; d_call: TRBD1; v_call: TRBV19; cdr3_aa: CASKTGGINSPLHF; cdr3_nt: TGTGCCAGTAAAACAGGGGGAATCAATTCACCCCTCCACTTT
j_call: TRBJ2-2; clone_size: -; d_call: -; v_call: TRBV9; cdr3_aa: CASSSQKLGTGELFF; cdr3_nt: TGTGCCAGCAGCTCTCAAAAACTAGGCACCGGGGAGCTGTTTTTT
j_call: TRBJ2-1; clone_size: -; d_call: -; v_call: TRBV7-9; cdr3_aa: CASSLVDPRFEQFF; cdr3_nt: TGTGCCAGCAGCTTAGTCGACCCACGGTTTGAGCAGTTCTTC
j_call: TRBJ1-6; clone_size: few; d_call: TRBD1; v_call: TRBV19; cdr3_aa: CASSHQGGPLHF; cdr3_nt: TGTGCCAGTAGTCACCAGGGGGGACCCCTCCACTTT
j_call: TRBJ1-2; clone_size: once; d_call: TRBD1; v_call: TRBV4-1; cdr3_aa: CASSQEGQVNYGYTF; cdr3_nt: TGCGCCAGCAGCCAAGAGGGACAGGTTAACTATGGCTACACCTTC
j_call: TRBJ2-7; clone_size: -; d_call: -; v_call: TRBV11-3; cdr3_aa: CASSLFGGGDNEQYF; cdr3_nt: TGTGCCAGCAGCTTATTTGGAGGGGGGGATAACGAGCAGTACTTC
j_call: TRBJ2-5; clone_size: -; d_call: -; v_call: TRBV7-2; cdr3_aa: CASSLRGYGETQYF; cdr3_nt: TGTGCCAGCAGCTTACGGGGTTATGGGGAGACCCAGTACTTC
j_call: TRBJ1-2; clone_size: -; d_call: -; v_call: TRBV28; cdr3_aa: CASRLGTNYGYTF; cdr3_nt: TGTGCCAGCAGACTCGGGACTAACTATGGCTACACCTTC